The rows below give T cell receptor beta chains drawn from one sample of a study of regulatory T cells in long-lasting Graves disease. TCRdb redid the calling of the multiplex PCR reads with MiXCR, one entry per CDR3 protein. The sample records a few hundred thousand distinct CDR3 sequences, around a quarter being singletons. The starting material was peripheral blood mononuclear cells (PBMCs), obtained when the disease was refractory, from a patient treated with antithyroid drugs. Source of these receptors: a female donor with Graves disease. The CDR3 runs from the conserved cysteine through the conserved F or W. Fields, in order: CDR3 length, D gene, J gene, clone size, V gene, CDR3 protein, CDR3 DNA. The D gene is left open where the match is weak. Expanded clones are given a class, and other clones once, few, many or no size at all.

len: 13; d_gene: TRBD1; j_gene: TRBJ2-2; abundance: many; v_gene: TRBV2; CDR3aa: CASRTGSPGELFF; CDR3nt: TGTGCCAGCAGGACAGGGTCGCCCGGGGAGCTGTTTTTT
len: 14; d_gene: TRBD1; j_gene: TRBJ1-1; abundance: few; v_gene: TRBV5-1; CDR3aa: CASSDPGQGAEAFF; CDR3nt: TGCGCCAGCAGCGACCCGGGACAGGGGGCGGAAGCTTTCTTT
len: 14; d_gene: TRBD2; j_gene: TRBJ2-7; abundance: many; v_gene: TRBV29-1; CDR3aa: CSVNGLAGNYEQYF; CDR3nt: TGCAGCGTCAACGGACTAGCGGGGAACTACGAGCAGTACTTC
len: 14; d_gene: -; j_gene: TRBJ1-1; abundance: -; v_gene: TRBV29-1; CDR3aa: CSVDLGPAGTEAFF; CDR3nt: TGCAGCGTTGACTTGGGCCCTGCTGGCACTGAAGCTTTCTTT
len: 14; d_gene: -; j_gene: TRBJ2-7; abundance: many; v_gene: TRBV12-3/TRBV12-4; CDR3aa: CASSETGRAYEQYF; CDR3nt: TGTGCCAGCAGCGAGACAGGCAGGGCCTACGAGCAGTACTTC
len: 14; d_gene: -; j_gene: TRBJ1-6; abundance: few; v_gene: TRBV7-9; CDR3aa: CASSSANLVSPLHF; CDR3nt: TGTGCCAGCAGCTCGGCGAACCTCGTTTCACCCCTCCACTTT
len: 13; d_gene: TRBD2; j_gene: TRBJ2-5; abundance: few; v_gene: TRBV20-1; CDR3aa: CSARDVAGVLQYF; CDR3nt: TGCAGTGCTAGAGATGTAGCGGGAGTATTGCAGTACTTC
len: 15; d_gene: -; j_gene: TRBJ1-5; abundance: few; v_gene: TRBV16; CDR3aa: CASSQGVGSNQPQHF; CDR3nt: TGTGCCAGCAGCCAAGGGGTAGGGAGCAATCAGCCCCAGCATTTT
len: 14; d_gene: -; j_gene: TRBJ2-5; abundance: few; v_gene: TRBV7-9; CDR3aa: CASSLLAGQETQYF; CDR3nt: TGTGCCAGCAGCTTGCTAGCCGGCCAAGAGACCCAGTACTTC
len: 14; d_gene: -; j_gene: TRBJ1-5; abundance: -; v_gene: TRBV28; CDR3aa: CASSLSRTNQPQHF; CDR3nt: TGTGCCAGCAGTTTGTCCAGGACTAATCAGCCCCAGCATTTT
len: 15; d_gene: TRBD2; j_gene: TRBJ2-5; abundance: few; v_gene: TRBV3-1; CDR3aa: CASSQVNQRGQTQYF; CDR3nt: TGTGCCAGCAGCCAAGTCAACCAGCGGGGACAGACCCAGTACTTC
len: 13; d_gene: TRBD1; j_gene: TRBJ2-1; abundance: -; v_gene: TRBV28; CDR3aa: CASRDTGDNEQFF; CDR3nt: TGTGCCAGCAGGGATACAGGGGACAATGAGCAGTTCTTC
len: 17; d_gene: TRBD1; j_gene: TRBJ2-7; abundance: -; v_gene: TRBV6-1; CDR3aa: CASRSRYRQGGTYEQYF; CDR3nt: TGTGCCAGCAGATCGAGATATAGACAGGGGGGAACCTACGAGCAGTACTTC
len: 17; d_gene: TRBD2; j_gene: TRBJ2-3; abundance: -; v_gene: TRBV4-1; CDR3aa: CASSQEIASGITDTQYF; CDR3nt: TGCGCCAGCAGCCAAGAGATCGCTAGCGGGATAACAGATACGCAGTATTTT
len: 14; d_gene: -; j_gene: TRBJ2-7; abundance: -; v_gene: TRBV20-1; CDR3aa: CSAALAGPLYEQYF; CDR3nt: TGCAGTGCCGCCTTGGCGGGACCCCTCTACGAGCAGTACTTC
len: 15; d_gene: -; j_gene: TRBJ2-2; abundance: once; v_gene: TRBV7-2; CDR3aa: CASSLTGKYTGELFF; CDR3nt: TGTGCCAGCAGCTTAACCGGGAAATACACCGGGGAGCTGTTTTTT
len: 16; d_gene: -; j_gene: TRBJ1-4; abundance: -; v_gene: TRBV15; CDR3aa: CATSKRTAAQGEKLFF; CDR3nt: TGTGCCACCAGCAAACGGACAGCGGCCCAAGGTGAAAAACTGTTTTTT
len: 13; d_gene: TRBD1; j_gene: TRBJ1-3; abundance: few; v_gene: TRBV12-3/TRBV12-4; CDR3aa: CASGTGAGNTIYF; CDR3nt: TGTGCCAGCGGGACAGGGGCAGGAAACACCATATATTTT
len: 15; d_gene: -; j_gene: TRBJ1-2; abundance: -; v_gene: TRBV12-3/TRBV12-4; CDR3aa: CASSLGLLANYGYTF; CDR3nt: TGTGCCAGCAGTTTAGGACTTTTAGCTAACTATGGCTACACCTTC
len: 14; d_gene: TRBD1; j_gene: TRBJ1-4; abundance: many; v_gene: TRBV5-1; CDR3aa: CASSTGQGGEKLFF; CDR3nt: TGTGCCAGCAGCACGGGACAGGGGGGTGAAAAACTGTTTTTT
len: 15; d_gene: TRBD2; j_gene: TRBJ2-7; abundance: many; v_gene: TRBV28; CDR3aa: CASSLIASGKYEQYF; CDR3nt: TGTGCCAGCAGTTTAATCGCTAGCGGGAAGTACGAGCAGTACTTC
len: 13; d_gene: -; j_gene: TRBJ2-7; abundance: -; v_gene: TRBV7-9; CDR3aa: CASSFTAGYEQYF; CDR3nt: TGTGCCAGCAGCTTTACCGCCGGCTACGAGCAGTACTTC
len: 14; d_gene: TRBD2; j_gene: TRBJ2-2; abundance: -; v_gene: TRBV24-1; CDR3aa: CATSRAGSTGELFF; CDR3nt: TGTGCCACTTCGAGAGCGGGAAGCACCGGGGAGCTGTTTTTT
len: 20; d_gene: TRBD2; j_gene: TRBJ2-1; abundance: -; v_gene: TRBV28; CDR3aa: CASSPQIRLAGTSSYNEQFF; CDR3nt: TGTGCCAGCAGTCCCCAGATACGACTAGCGGGCACGAGCTCCTACAATGAGCAGTTCTTC
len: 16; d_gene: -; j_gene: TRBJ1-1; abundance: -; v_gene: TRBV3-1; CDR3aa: CASSQGVAGVNTEAFF; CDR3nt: TGTGCCAGCAGCCAAGGGGTAGCGGGGGTAAACACTGAAGCTTTCTTT
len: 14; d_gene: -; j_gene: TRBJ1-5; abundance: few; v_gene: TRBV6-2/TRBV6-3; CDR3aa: CASSLGREFQPQHF; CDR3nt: TGTGCCAGCAGTTTAGGCCGGGAGTTTCAGCCCCAGCATTTT
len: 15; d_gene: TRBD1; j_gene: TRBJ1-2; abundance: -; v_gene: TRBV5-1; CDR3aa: CASRPARGLPDGYTF; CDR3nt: TGCGCCAGCAGACCCGCCAGGGGGTTGCCTGATGGCTACACCTTC